This TCR beta chain was sequenced for a study of spatial heterogeneity in lung cancer. About the research overall: A consistent excess of beta-chain over alpha-chain sequences was detected. Matched bulk RNA-seq provided a T cell module score, and TCR transcript counts in tumor regions correlated strongly with it.

Study outcomes and limitations: Tumors with more nonsynonymous mutations had more expanded intratumoral alpha and beta TCRs.

This clonotype was detected ten times or more. The antigen remains unidentified. TCRdb itself ran the 5' RACE reads through MiXCR, one entry per CDR3 protein. Here the sample spans 9,800 or so distinct CDR3 sequences, roughly 6% being singletons. The CDR3 sequence is 14 residues long. Germline V gene sequence: CDR1 DFQATT, CDR2 SNEGSKA (reference sequence). V dropped 3 bases and J dropped 9; count of bases not matched to a gene: 9. Stated time point: sample taken at primary tumor resection. Unsorted whole RNA of tumor, nontumor lung or frozen PBMC was sequenced. The TCR originated in a male donor with early-stage non-small cell lung cancer. This chain joins TRBV20-1 and TRBJ2-1; 9 bases map to TRBD2. The sample in question was lung tumor tissue, obtained at surgery. The CDR3 loop reads CSASRAGGTREQFF. The CDR3 region has the DNA TGCAGTGCTAGTCGAGCGGGAGGTACCCGTGAGCAGTTCTTC.